This TCR beta chain was sequenced during a study of lymphopenia after photon versus proton radiotherapy. Findings and limits, study-wide: Only patients who died were analyzed for survival; proton advantage is unproven. Relative stability marked proton patients; photon patients lost diversity and naive cells. Post-nadir diversity loss with photons came from oligoclonal expansion, particularly CD8+ Temra cells. Larger post-nadir TCR diversity loss correlated inversely with survival in deceased patients.

With respect to this clone: Its antigen is as yet unknown.

The V gene lost 7 bases and the J gene lost 1 base, with 10 bases spanning the gap. There are 13 residues in the CDR3. Germline loops: CDR1 MDHEN, CDR2 SYDVKM. Produced via immunoSEQ multiplex PCR; TCRdb's table is partial and in-frame only. The data hold some 30,000 clones, with 84% observed a single time. The source was peripheral blood, collected from a patient treated with proton-based radiotherapy. The rearrangement links TRBV28 to TRBJ1-1; a weak D match, TRBD1 (6 bases). This receptor was obtained from a woman in her sixties or seventies with pancreatic cancer. The DNA for the CDR3 is TGTGCCAGCACGAAGGGACAGAACACTGAAGCTTTCTTT. Translation: CASTKGQNTEAFF.